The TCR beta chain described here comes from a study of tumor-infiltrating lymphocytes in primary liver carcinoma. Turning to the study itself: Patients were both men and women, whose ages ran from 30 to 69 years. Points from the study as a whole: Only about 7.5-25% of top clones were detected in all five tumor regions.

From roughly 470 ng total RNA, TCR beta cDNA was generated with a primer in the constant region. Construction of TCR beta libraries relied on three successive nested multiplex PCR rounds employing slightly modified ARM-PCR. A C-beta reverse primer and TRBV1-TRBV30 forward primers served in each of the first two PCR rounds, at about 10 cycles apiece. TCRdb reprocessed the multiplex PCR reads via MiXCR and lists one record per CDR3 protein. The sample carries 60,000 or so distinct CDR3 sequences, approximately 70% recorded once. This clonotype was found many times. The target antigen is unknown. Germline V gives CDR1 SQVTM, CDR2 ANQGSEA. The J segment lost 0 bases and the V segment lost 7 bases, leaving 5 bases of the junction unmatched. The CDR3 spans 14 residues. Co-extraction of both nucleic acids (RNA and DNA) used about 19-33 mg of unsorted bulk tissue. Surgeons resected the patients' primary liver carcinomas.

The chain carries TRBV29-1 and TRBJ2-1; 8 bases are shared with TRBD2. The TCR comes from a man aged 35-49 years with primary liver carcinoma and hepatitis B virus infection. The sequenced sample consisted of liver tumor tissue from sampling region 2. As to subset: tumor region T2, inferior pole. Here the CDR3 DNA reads TGCAGCGGAAGAAGCGGGGGCTCCTACAATGAGCAGTTCTTC. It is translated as CSGRSGGSYNEQFF.